This T cell receptor (beta chain) was identified during a study of shared clonotypes between healthy human individuals. General observations from the study: Rarefaction showed sorted-subset sequencing was incomplete despite large depth.

Data came from immunoSEQ multiplex PCR; TCRdb stores just in-frame clones and leaves some out. Of roughly 2.5 million clones in the sample, about 92% were seen once. A word on this clone: What it recognizes is unknown.

CDR1 LGHNA and CDR2 YSLEER come from the germline V gene. This CDR3 has 14 amino acids. V was shortened by 1 base and J by 9 bases, with 13 bases between the two germline ends. Source material: naive CD4+ T cells sorted from blood. Subset meaning: CD45RA+ positively selected. This TCR was recovered from a man aged 18 to 30 in good health. The V call is TRBV4-3, the J call TRBJ2-4; D could derive from TRBD1 or TRBD2 (5 bases each). The CDR3 here is CASSQGLGEIIQYF. The CDR3 nucleotides read TGCGCCAGCAGCCAAGGGCTAGGGGAGATCATTCAGTACTTC.